The clone carrying this T cell receptor beta chain was observed once. These data originate in a study of blood T cell repertoires in COVID-19. Germline CDR1 is DFQATT and CDR2 is SNEGSKA (reference sequence). This CDR3 region has 11 residues. V gave up 3 bases and J gave up 5 bases, with 7 bases separating them. Produced via immunoSEQ multiplex PCR; TCRdb's table is partial and in-frame only. The table shows 200,000 to 250,000 clones, with about four fifths occurring only once. Sequenced material: PBMCs or T cells enriched from blood (not recorded which). The receptor was derived from a woman in her sixties who had recovered from COVID-19. The chain uses TRBV20-1 and TRBJ1-1; D gene unclear. The CDR3: CSARTSTEAFF. CDR3 bases: TGCAGTGCTAGGACTAGTACTGAAGCTTTCTTT.